This TCR beta chain came from a study of follicular helper T cells after annual influenza vaccination. This CDR3 has 12 residues. Germline CDR1 reads SGHNT; CDR2 reads YYREEE (reference sequence). Trimming pared 4 bases from V and 7 bases from J, leaving 8 bases between. As regards this clone: Its antigen is unidentified.

Findings and limits, study-wide: ICOS+CD38+ cTfh clonality change tracked circulating plasmablast frequency change.

Time point defined: 2015-2016 season, 7 days after influenza vaccination. Before and after seasonal inactivated influenza vaccination, adults gave blood for sorting CD4 subsets for sequencing. The method was immunoSEQ multiplex PCR; TCRdb's version includes in-frame clones alone and lacks a portion of them. The sample lists 8,000 to 13,000 clones; approximately 87% were seen once. The chain couples TRBV5-4 to TRBJ1-4, with D unclear. The sample consisted of CXCR5- memory CD4+ T cells sorted from blood, taken 7 days after influenza vaccination. The clonotype was recovered from an adult who received the influenza vaccine. For the CDR3, the DNA is TGTGCCAGCAGCCTTGTAGGTGAAAAACTGTTTTTT. Protein sequence: CASSLVGEKLFF.